This T cell receptor beta chain came from a study of OX40 agonist ivuxolimab in advanced cancers. For the study at large: Among those treated, three patients had partial responses, one with hepatocellular carcinoma and two with cutaneous melanoma.

Measured with immunoSEQ multiplex PCR; TCRdb has only the in-frame clones, and not every one. The repertoire consists of around 46,000 clones, with more than 80% occurring once and the leading ten covering 10% to 15%. As for this clone: Its antigen remains unidentified.

Trimming removed 1 base at V and 5 bases at J, with 20 bases between. The germline gives CDR1 SGHVS, CDR2 FNYEAQ. The CDR3 contains 17 residues. Notes on the study in general: Researchers report that CD8+ T cells had, on average, more expanded clones than CD4+.

Sequencing used CD4+ or CD8+ T cells sorted from blood, obtained in a trial of the OX40 agonist ivuxolimab. This chain connects TRBV7-6 to TRBJ2-5; D is possibly TRBD2 (6 bases). The sequence derives from an adult with an advanced solid tumor such as melanoma, head and neck, liver or kidney cancer. CDR3 region: CASSLGEVDGTRETQYF. The CDR3 DNA sequence: TGTGCCAGCAGCTTAGGGGAGGTGGACGGGACCAGGGAGACCCAGTACTTC.